This T cell receptor beta chain was found in a study of CD8+ T cells in alopecia areata. Study background: Patients in the treated group were given tofacitinib by mouth, 5 to 10 mg twice a day. Study conclusions and caveats: Especially in alopecia totalis/universalis, lesional scalp showed greater clonality than normal scalp did.

RNA extraction was followed by reverse transcription into cDNA, which acted as the sequencing template. Assay: immunoSEQ multiplex PCR; the TCRdb copy retains only in-frame clones and omits some. Among around 250,000 clones listed, roughly two thirds were seen once. Details on this clone: No antigen is known for it.

The sequences come from CD4+ T cells sorted from blood, collected at week 0. This TCR came from a human donor with alopecia areata.

DNA for the CDR3: TGTGCGGCAAAAGCGGAGGGCAATACCAATTCACCCCTCCACTTT. Its protein is CAAKAEGNTNSPLHF. This chain uses TRBV19 with TRBJ1-6; D unclear. This CDR3 has 15 amino acids. Per germline, CDR1 LNHDA and CDR2 SQIVND (reference sequence).